The 23 T cell receptor beta chains reported below all come from one sample, sequenced in a study of cytotoxic CD8 clonotypes in ibrutinib-treated CLL. The data were produced by immunoSEQ multiplex PCR, yet TCRdb's version contains in-frame clones alone and is incomplete. The table has approximately 92,000 clones, around 77% seen once; the top ten hold around 23%. Material: PBMCs, obtained after 24 months of ibrutinib treatment. These receptors came from a human donor with chronic lymphocytic leukemia.

The gene calls are TRBV5-1 and TRBJ1-4; possible D gene TRBD1, 5 bases. CDR1 is SGHRS and CDR2 is YFSETQ in the germline V gene. Trimming took 2 bases from V and 8 from J, leaving 19 bases between them. The CDR3 consists of 16 residues. Here the CDR3 DNA reads TGCGCCAGCAGCTTTGGGCCCCCGGACACAAGCGAAAAACTGTTTTTT. Protein product: CASSFGPPDTSEKLFF.

This chain joins TRBV14 and TRBJ1-4, with TRBD1 matching 8 bases. The CDR3 length is 17 residues. V dropped 1 base and J dropped 4; count of bases not matched to a gene: 8. The germline gives CDR1 SGHDN, CDR2 FVKESK. The CDR3: CASSQGAGGLGNEKLFF. CDR3 in DNA: TGTGCCAGCAGCCAAGGAGCAGGGGGCTTGGGTAATGAAAAACTGTTTTTT.

The chain uses TRBV5-1 and TRBJ1-1; D may be TRBD1 (6 bases). The CDR3 consists of 17 residues. CDR1 and CDR2 from the germline V gene are SGHRS and YFSETQ. V shed 4 bases and J shed 0 bases, with 19 bases lying between them. CDR3 bases: TGCGCCAGCAGCGGGGAAAACAGGGACAACATGAACACTGAAGCTTTCTTT. It encodes CASSGENRDNMNTEAFF.

V usage is TRBV6-5 and J usage is TRBJ2-2, with TRBD1 as a possible D gene (6 bases). The germline V gene has CDR1 MNHEY and CDR2 SVGAGI. V was clipped by 10 bases and J by 4 bases, with 19 bases between them. The CDR3 sequence is 15 residues long. This CDR3 reads CATLAAGAGTGELFF. In DNA form, the CDR3 reads TGTGCCACCCTAGCTGCAGGGGCGGGCACCGGGGAGCTGTTTTTT.

The chain joins TRBV6-1 to TRBJ2-3, with D unresolved. V was clipped by 0 bases and J by 0 bases, with 4 bases between them. CDR1 is MNHNS and CDR2 is SASEGT in the germline V gene. The CDR3 contains 14 residues. The CDR3 loop reads CASSEAVSTDTQYF. CDR3 coding DNA: TGTGCCAGCAGTGAAGCCGTTAGCACAGATACGCAGTATTTT.

The chain employs TRBV9 and TRBJ2-2, with a weak D call TRBD2 (6 bases). Germline assignment: CDR1 SGDLS and CDR2 YYNGEE. The germline V and J ends were trimmed by 3 bases and 4 bases, with 13 bases remaining between them. This CDR3 spans 15 amino acids. CDR3 sequence (DNA): TGTGCCAGCAGCGGGGCTCCCGGGGGCACCGGGGAGCTGTTTTTT. Its translation: CASSGAPGGTGELFF.

The rearrangement links TRBV9 to TRBJ1-3, with D unresolved. Germline V lookup: CDR1 SGDLS, CDR2 YYNGEE. The ends were cut back, 2 bases at V and 0 bases at J, with 9 bases in the middle. The CDR3 length is 15 residues. The CDR3 nucleotides are TGTGCCAGCAGCGTCCAATGGGGCTCTGGAAACACCATATATTTT. Its translation: CASSVQWGSGNTIYF.

The chain uses TRBV19 and TRBJ1-3; no clear D gene. Trimming removed 6 bases from V and 0 bases from J, with 9 bases in between. Germline-derived CDR1 and CDR2 are LNHDA and SQIVND (reference sequence). The CDR3 is 14 amino acids. CDR3 loop: CASSLGASGNTIYF. The CDR3 bases are TGTGCCAGTAGCCTAGGCGCCTCTGGAAACACCATATATTTT.

The V and J genes are TRBV7-2 and TRBJ1-1; 10 nucleotides match TRBD1. V was pared by 5 bases and J by 3 bases, with 9 bases of the junction left unmatched. The length of the CDR3 is 16 residues. Germline V CDR1 and CDR2: SGHTA, FQGNSA. The CDR3 bases are TGTGCCAGCAGCCCCCGAGACAGGGGGCTTTACACTGAAGCTTTCTTT. Its translation is CASSPRDRGLYTEAFF.

The rearrangement uses TRBV5-1 and TRBJ2-7; D is undetermined. From germline, CDR1 is SGHRS and CDR2 YFSETQ. Trimming pared 2 bases from V and 3 bases from J, leaving 9 bases between. CDR3 length equals 13 residues. The CDR3 loop is CASSFSGDYEQYF. Written as DNA, the CDR3 is TGCGCCAGCAGCTTTTCTGGAGACTACGAGCAGTACTTC.

The rearrangement joins TRBV20-1 to TRBJ2-7, with unresolved D. The CDR3 sequence is 11 residues long. Per germline, CDR1 DFQATT and CDR2 SNEGSKA (reference sequence). Trimming removed 5 bases at V and 3 bases at J, with 8 bases between. The CDR3 DNA sequence: TGCAGTGCTGCCCAGATCTACGAGCAGTACTTC. Protein sequence: CSAAQIYEQYF.

This sequence joins TRBV19 and TRBJ1-5; D might be TRBD1 (6 bases). CDR3 length: 15 residues. Looked up from germline, CDR1 is LNHDA and CDR2 is SQIVND (reference sequence). Trimming removed 8 bases from V and 3 bases from J, with 17 bases in between. The CDR3 DNA follows: TGTGCCAGTTCGTGGGGGGCGACCTACAATCAGCCCCAGCATTTT. Translation: CASSWGATYNQPQHF.

The chain employs TRBV28 and TRBJ2-5, with 12 bases aligning to TRBD2. The CDR3 is made up of 15 amino acids. Per the germline V gene, CDR1 is MDHEN and CDR2 is SYDVKM. The V segment lost 6 bases and the J segment 5 bases; nucleotides outside the gene matches: 7. CDR3 in amino acids: CASSHLAGGGETQYF. For the CDR3, the DNA is TGTGCCAGCAGCCATCTAGCGGGAGGGGGTGAGACCCAGTACTTC.

This chain joins TRBV29-1 and TRBJ2-7; a possible D gene is TRBD1 (5 bases). This CDR3 has 12 amino acids. Trimming pared 3 bases from V and 4 bases from J, leaving 10 bases between. Per the germline V gene, CDR1 is SQVTM and CDR2 is ANQGSEA. The CDR3: CSVDTGSYEQYF. CDR3 in DNA: TGCAGCGTTGATACAGGATCATACGAGCAGTACTTC.

CDR3 protein: CASSVGSGTDTQYF. CDR3 DNA: TGTGCCAGCAGTGTTGGTAGCGGGACTGATACGCAGTATTTT. V usage is TRBV6-1 and J usage is TRBJ2-3; 8 nucleotides agree with TRBD2. Germline trimming cut 4 bases from V and 6 bases from J; bases unmatched to any gene: 6. This CDR3 has 14 residues. Germline CDR1 is MNHNS and CDR2 is SASEGT.

This sequence joins TRBV5-6 and TRBJ2-2; the D is unclear. The CDR3 sequence is 14 residues long. Germline V lookup: CDR1 SGHDT, CDR2 YYEEEE. Trimming cost V 1 base and J 1 base, with 5 bases left between them. CDR3 region: CASSLWRNTGELFF. The CDR3 DNA sequence: TGTGCCAGCAGCTTGTGGCGGAACACCGGGGAGCTGTTTTTT.

The chain employs TRBV7-3 and TRBJ2-1, with 7 positions matching TRBD2. Germline V lookup: CDR1 SGHTA, CDR2 FQGTGA. The CDR3 extends over 15 amino acids. V lost 3 bases and J lost 4; bases outside the gene matches: 6. CDR3: CASSLTSLNYNEQFF. For the CDR3, the DNA is TGTGCCAGCAGCTTGACTAGCCTTAATTACAATGAGCAGTTCTTC.

V is TRBV6-1 and J is TRBJ2-1; D possibly uses TRBD1 or TRBD2 (5 bases each). The V gene lost 4 bases and the J gene lost 9 bases, with 19 bases spanning the gap. This CDR3 comprises 15 residues. CDR1 MNHNS and CDR2 SASEGT come from the germline V gene. In DNA, the CDR3 is TGTGCCAGCAGTGCGACCGGGACGGGCAATGGTGAGCAGTTCTTC. Its translation is CASSATGTGNGEQFF.

This chain connects TRBV4-1 to TRBJ2-7, with 10 bases fitting TRBD1. V dropped 4 bases and J dropped 7; count of bases not matched to a gene: 7. Germline V lookup: CDR1 MGHRA, CDR2 YSYEKL. This CDR3 comprises 14 residues. CDR3 coding DNA: TGCGCCAGCAGCCCACCGGGACAGGGGAGGGAGCAGTACTTC. Its protein product is CASSPPGQGREQYF.

This chain joins TRBV6-1 and TRBJ1-1; D not certain. This CDR3 has 13 amino acids. Looked up from germline, CDR1 is MNHNS and CDR2 is SASEGT. Trimming pared 2 bases from V and 4 bases from J, leaving 8 bases between. CDR3 in amino acids: CASSEQYGTEAFF. The DNA of the CDR3 is TGTGCCAGCAGTGAACAATACGGCACTGAAGCTTTCTTT.

This chain links TRBV9 with TRBJ2-6, with D maybe TRBD1 (5 bases). This CDR3 is built from 14 residues. The V gene's germline CDR1 is SGDLS and CDR2 YYNGEE. V lost 7 bases, J lost 0 bases, and 8 bases lay in between. CDR3 in DNA: TGTGCCAGCCGACAGACCTCTGGGGCCAACGTCCTGACTTTC. The encoded protein is CASRQTSGANVLTF.

The V and J genes are TRBV7-9 and TRBJ1-3; D not certain. V was clipped by 6 bases and J by 4 bases, with 13 bases between them. CDR3 length equals 14 residues. CDR1 and CDR2 (germline): SEHNR, FQNEAQ (reference sequence). The CDR3 spells CASSLASRGNTIYF. The CDR3 DNA reads as TGTGCCAGCAGTCTAGCAAGTCGGGGAAACACCATATATTTT.

This clone appeared a few times. This sequence joins TRBV11-1 and TRBJ1-5; maybe TRBD1 (5 bases). Germline loops: CDR1 SGHAT, CDR2 FQDESV (reference sequence). The V and J ends lost 3 bases and 6 bases respectively, with 15 bases between them. This CDR3 region has 15 residues. CDR3 nucleotide sequence: TGTGCCAGCAGCTTGCAAAGAGGCGGGGGTCAGCCCCAGCATTTT. Protein: CASSLQRGGGQPQHF.